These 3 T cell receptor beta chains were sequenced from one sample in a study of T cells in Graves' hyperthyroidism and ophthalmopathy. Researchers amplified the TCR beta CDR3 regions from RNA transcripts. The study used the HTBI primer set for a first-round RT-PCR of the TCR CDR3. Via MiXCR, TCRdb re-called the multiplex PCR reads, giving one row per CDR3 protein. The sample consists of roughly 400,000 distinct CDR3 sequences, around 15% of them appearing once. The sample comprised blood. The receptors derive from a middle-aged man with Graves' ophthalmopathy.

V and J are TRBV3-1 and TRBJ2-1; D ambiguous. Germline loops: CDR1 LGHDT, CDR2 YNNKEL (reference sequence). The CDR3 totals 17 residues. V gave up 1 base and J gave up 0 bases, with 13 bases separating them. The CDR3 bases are TGTGCCAGCAGCCAAGTTCGAGGAACCAGCTCCTACAATGAGCAGTTCTTC. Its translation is CASSQVRGTSSYNEQFF.

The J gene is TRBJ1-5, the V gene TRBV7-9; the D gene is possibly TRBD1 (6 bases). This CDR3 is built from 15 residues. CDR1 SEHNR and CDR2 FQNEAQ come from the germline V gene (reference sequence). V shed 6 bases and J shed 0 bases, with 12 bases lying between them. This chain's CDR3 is CASSGGPYSNQPQHF. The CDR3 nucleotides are TGTGCCAGCAGTGGGGGGCCTTATAGCAATCAGCCCCAGCATTTT.

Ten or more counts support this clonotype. CDR3 nucleotides: TGTGCCAGCAGCTTAGCGGGGCCCTTCCAAGAGACCCAGTACTTC. This codes for CASSLAGPFQETQYF. The chain employs TRBV7-9 and TRBJ2-5, with D tentatively TRBD1 (5 bases). Germline V gives CDR1 SEHNR, CDR2 FQNEAQ (reference sequence). Trimming left V 0 bases short and J 1 base short, with 9 bases between. The CDR3 sequence is 15 residues long. The whole variable domain, remainder taken from reference TRBV7-9 and TRBJ2-5, is DTGVSQNPRHKITKRGQNVTFRCDPISEHNRLYWYRQTLGQGPEFLTYFQNEAQLEKSRLLSDRFSAERPKGSFSTLEIQRTEQGDSAMYLCASSLAGPFQETQYFGPGTRLLVL.